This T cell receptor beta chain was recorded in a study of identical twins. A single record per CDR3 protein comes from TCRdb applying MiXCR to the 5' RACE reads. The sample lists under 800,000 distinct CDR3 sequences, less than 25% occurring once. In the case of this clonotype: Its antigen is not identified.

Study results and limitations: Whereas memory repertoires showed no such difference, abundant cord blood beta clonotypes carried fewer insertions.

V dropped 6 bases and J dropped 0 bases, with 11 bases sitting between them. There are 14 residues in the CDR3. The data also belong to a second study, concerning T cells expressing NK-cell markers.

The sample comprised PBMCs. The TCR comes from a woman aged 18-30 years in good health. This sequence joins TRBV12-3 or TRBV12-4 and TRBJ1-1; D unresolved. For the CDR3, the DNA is TGTGCCAGCAGAGAGGAAATTTTGAACACTGAAGCTTTCTTT. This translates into CASREEILNTEAFF.